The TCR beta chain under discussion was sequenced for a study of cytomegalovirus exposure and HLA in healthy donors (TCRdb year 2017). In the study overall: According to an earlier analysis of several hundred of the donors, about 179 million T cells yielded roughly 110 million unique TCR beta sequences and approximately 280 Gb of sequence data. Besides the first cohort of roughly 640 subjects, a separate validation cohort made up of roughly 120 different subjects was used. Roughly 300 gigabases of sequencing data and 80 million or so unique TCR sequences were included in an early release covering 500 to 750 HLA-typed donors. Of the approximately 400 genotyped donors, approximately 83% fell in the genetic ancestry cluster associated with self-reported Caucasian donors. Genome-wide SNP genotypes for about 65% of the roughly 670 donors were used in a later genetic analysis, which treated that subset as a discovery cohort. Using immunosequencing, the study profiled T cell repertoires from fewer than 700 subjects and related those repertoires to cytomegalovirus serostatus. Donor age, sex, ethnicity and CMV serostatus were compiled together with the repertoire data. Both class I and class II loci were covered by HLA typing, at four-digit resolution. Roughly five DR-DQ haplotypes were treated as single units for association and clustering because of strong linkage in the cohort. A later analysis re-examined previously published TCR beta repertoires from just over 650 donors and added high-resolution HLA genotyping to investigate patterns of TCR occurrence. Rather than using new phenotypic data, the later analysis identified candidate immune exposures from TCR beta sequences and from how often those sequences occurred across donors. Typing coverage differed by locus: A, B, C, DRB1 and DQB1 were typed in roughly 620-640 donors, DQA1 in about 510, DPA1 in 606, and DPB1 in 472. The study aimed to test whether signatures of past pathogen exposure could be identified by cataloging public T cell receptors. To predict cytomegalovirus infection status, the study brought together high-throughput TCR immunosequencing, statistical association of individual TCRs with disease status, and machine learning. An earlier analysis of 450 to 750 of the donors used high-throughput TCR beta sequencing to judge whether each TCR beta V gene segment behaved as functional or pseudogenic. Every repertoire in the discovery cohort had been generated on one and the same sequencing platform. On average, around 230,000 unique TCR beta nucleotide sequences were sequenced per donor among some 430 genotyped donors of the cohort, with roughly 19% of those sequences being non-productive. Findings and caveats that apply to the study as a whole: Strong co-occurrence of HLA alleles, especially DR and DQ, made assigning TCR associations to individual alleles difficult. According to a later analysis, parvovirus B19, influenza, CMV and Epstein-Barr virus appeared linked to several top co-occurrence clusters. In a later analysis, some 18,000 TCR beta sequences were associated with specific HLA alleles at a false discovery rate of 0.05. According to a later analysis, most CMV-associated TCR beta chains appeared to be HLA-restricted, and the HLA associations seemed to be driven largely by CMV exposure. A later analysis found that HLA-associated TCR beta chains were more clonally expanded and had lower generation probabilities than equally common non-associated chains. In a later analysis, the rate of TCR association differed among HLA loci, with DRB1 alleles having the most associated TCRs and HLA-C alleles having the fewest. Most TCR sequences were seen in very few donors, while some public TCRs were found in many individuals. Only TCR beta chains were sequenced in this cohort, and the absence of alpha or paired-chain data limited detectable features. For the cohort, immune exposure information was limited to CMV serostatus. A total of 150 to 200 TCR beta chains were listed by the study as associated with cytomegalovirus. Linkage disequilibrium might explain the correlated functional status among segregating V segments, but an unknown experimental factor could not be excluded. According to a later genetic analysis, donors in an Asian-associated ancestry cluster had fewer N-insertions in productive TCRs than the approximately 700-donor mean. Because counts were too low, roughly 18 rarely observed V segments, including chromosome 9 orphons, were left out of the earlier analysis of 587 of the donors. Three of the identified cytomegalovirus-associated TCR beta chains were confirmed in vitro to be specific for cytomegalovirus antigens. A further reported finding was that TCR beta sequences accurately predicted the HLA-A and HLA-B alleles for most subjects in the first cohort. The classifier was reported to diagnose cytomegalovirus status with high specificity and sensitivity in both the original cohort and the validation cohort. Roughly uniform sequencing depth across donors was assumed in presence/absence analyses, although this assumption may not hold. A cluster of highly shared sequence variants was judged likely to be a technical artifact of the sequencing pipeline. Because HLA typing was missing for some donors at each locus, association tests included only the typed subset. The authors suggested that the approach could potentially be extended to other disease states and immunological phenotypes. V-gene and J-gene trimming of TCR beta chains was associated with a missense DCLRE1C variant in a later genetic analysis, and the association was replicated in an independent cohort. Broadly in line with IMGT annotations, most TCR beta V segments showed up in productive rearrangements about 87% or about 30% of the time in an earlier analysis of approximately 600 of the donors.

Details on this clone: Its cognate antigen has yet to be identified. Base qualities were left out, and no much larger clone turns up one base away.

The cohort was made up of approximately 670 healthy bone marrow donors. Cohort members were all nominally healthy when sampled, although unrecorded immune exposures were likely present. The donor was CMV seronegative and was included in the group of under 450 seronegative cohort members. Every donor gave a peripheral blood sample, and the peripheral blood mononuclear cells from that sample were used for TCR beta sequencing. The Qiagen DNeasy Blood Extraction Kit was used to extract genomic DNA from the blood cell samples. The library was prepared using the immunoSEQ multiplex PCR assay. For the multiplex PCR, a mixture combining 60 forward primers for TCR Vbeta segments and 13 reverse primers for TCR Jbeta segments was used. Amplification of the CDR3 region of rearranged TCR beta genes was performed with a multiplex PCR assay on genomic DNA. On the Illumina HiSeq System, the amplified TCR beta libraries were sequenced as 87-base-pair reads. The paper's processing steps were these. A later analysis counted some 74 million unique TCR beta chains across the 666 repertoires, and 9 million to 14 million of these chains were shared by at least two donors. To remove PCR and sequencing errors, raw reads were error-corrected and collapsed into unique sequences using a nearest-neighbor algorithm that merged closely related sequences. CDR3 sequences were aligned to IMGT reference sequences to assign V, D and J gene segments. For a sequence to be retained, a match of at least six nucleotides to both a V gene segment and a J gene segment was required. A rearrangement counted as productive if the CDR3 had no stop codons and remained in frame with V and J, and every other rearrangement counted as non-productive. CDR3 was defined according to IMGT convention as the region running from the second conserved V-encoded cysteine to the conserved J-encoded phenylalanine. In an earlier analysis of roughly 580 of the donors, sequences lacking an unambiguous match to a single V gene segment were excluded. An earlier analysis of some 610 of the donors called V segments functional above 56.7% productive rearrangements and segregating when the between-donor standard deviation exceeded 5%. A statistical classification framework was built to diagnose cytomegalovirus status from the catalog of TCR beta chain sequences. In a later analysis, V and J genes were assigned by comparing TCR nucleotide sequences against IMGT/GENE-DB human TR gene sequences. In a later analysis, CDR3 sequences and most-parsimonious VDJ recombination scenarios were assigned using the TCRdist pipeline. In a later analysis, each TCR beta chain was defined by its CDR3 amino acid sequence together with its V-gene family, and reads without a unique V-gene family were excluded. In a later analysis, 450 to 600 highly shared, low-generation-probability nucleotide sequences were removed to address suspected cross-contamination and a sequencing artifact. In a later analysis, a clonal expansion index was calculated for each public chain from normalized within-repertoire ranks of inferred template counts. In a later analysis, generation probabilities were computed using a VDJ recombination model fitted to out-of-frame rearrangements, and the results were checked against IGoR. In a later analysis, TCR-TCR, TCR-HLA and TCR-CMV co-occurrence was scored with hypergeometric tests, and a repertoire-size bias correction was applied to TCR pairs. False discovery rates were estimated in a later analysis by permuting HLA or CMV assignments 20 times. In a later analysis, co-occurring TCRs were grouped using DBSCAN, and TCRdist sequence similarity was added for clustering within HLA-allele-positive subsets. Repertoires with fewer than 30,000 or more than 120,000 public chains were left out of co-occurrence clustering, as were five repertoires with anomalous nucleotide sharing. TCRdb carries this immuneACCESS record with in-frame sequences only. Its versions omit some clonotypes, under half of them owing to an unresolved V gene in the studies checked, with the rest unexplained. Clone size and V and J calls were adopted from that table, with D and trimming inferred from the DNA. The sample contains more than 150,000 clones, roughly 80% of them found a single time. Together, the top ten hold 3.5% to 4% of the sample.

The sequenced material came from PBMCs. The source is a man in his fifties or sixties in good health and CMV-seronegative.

The DNA sequence is given as TGTGCCAGCTCACCTCATAGCAATCAGCCCCAGCATTTT. It is translated as CASSPHSNQPQHF. The V gene is TRBV18 and the J gene is TRBJ1-5, with no confident D gene call. The CDR3 runs 13 amino acids, cysteine and phenylalanine included. Here the CDR3 DNA is all that survives: 39 bases in frame from base 1. The V and J ends are trimmed by 3 bases and 0 bases, leaving 3 bases between them. CDR1 and CDR2, per the germline V gene, are KGHSH and LQKENI.